The 29 T cell receptor beta chains listed next were all sequenced from one sample in a study of response to subunit inactivated influenza vaccine (dated by TCRdb to 2017 to 2018). Libraries were constructed by RT-PCR. Sequencing took place on an Illumina HiSeq 2500. TCRdb cleaned the public reads at Q25 with fastp, built clones with MiXCR and kept in-frame beta chains. Rows matching on CDR3 protein sequence are summarized as one entry with the most common DNA and genes. The sample yields about 160,000 distinct CDR3 sequences; 9.5% to 12% were counted once. 35% to 40% of the sample is taken by the ten largest. The sequenced sample was CD8+ T cells sorted from PBMCs, obtained around 25 months after vaccination. The origin of the receptors is a man aged 50 to 69 who received an inactivated influenza vaccine. Donor details come from another sample of the same person, matched by shared clones.

The chain is built from TRBV25-1 and TRBJ2-7; D is unresolved. Trimming cost V 3 bases and J 5 bases, with 11 bases left between them. The germline gives CDR1 MGHDK, CDR2 SYGVNS. The CDR3 spans 13 residues. Written as DNA, the CDR3 is TGTGCCAGCAGTGAGACCGGGCTCGACGAGCAGTACTTC. Protein sequence: CASSETGLDEQYF.

This clonotype was picked up a small number of times. CDR3 coding DNA: TGTGCCAGCAGCCTAAGGACTAGCGGACTTCCCTACGAGCAGTACTTC. Protein sequence: CASSLRTSGLPYEQYF. The chain combines TRBV27 with TRBJ2-7, with 10 bases that match TRBD2. Germline V lookup: CDR1 MNHEY, CDR2 SMNVEV (reference sequence). V was clipped by 6 bases and J by 2 bases; unmatched bases: 10. The CDR3 is 16 residues long.

The sample holds a few counts of this clonotype. The chain joins TRBV29-1 to TRBJ2-1; 7 positions match TRBD1. The CDR3 has 11 residues. Germline loops: CDR1 SQVTM, CDR2 ANQGSEA. The V segment lost 5 bases and the J segment 6 bases; nucleotides outside the gene matches: 1. The DNA for the CDR3 is TGCAGCGTTTGGACAGGCAATGAGCAGTTCTTC. Residues: CSVWTGNEQFF.

The V and J genes are TRBV2 and TRBJ1-2; the D gene is possibly TRBD1 (6 bases). Trimming stripped 2 bases from V and 2 bases from J, with 9 bases between. Per germline, CDR1 SNHLY and CDR2 FYNNEI. There are 14 residues in the CDR3. The CDR3 region is CASSETGWNYGYTF. The CDR3 nucleotides read TGTGCCAGCAGTGAAACAGGGTGGAACTATGGCTACACCTTC.

This clonotype was detected a few times. As DNA, the CDR3 is TGTGCCAGCAGCCAAGGCGGGGCCCCCTTTTACAATGAGCAGTTCTTC. It is translated as CASSQGGAPFYNEQFF. V is TRBV3-1 and J is TRBJ2-1; maybe TRBD2 (6 bases). This CDR3 contains 16 residues. Germline assignment: CDR1 LGHDT and CDR2 YNNKEL (reference sequence). V was trimmed by 1 base and J by 4 bases, leaving 14 bases between them.

Ten or more counts support this clonotype. The chain couples TRBV5-1 to TRBJ1-1; D is uncertain. The CDR3 spans 14 residues. Trimming shortened V by 0 bases and J by 2 bases, and 8 bases separated the two germline ends. The V gene's germline CDR1 is SGHRS and CDR2 YFSETQ. DNA for the CDR3: TGCGCCAGCAGCTTGGGCCAGAGCAACACTGAAGCTTTCTTT. Translating it yields CASSLGQSNTEAFF.

This rearrangement joins TRBV6-5 to TRBJ2-7; no firm D call. The germline V gene encodes CDR1 MNHEY and CDR2 SVGAGI. V lost 0 bases and J lost 3, with 6 bases in between. This CDR3 comprises 13 residues. CDR3 sequence (DNA): TGTGCCAGCAGTTACTCTTGGGACTACGAGCAGTACTTC. Translation: CASSYSWDYEQYF.

This clonotype was seen ten or more times. CDR3 bases: TGCGCCAGCAGCCCGCCGGGACAGGGGAATGAGCAGTTCTTC. Its translation: CASSPPGQGNEQFF. The chain links TRBV4-1 to TRBJ2-1; 10 bases are shared with TRBD1. The CDR3 is made up of 14 amino acids. The germline V gene encodes CDR1 MGHRA and CDR2 YSYEKL. The V gene end was trimmed by 4 bases and the J gene end by 7 bases; junction bases not matched to a gene: 4.

The J gene is TRBJ2-7, the V gene TRBV5-1, with D possibly called TRBD1 or TRBD2 (6 bases each). The V gene lost 0 bases and the J gene lost 7 bases, with 11 bases spanning the gap. The CDR3 is 13 amino acids. Germline CDR1 SGHRS, CDR2 YFSETQ. CDR3 coding DNA: TGCGCCAGCAGCTTGGTGGGGGGCTATGAGCAGTACTTC. Its protein is CASSLVGGYEQYF.

In this sample, this clonotype turned up many times. The J gene is TRBJ2-1, the V gene TRBV29-1; D remains unclear. Trimming cost V 4 bases and J 1 base, with 2 bases left between them. The germline CDR1 and CDR2 sequences are SQVTM and ANQGSEA. The CDR3 totals 11 residues. The chain's CDR3 is CSVVSYNEQFF. The CDR3 coding sequence is TGCAGCGTTGTGTCCTACAATGAGCAGTTCTTC.

In DNA form, the CDR3 reads TGTGCCAGCAGCTTAGTCGGCAGGGCGAACACCGGGGAGCTGTTTTTT. Protein sequence: CASSLVGRANTGELFF. The chain joins TRBV11-2 to TRBJ2-2; possible D gene TRBD1, 5 bases. The CDR3 is 16 residues long. Trimming took off 1 base at V and 0 bases at J, with 9 bases between the two ends. Germline-derived CDR1 and CDR2 are SGHAT and FQNNGV.

V usage is TRBV9 and J usage is TRBJ2-1; no definite D call. The CDR3 runs to 14 residues. Germline values: CDR1 SGDLS, CDR2 YYNGEE. The ends were cut back, 0 bases at V and 7 bases at J, with 11 bases in the middle. Here the CDR3 reads CASSVAGSGNEQFF. The CDR3 nucleotides are TGTGCCAGCAGCGTAGCGGGCTCGGGTAATGAGCAGTTCTTC.

This chain joins TRBV6-2 or TRBV6-3 and TRBJ2-1; no reliable D call. The V gene's germline CDR1 is MNHEY and CDR2 SVGEGT. The CDR3 totals 12 residues. V was clipped by 2 bases and J by 9 bases, with 8 bases between them. CDR3 residues: CASSYTRFEQFF. Written as DNA, the CDR3 is TGTGCCAGCAGTTACACCCGGTTTGAGCAGTTCTTC.

This clonotype was observed a few times. The rearrangement uses TRBV4-1 and TRBJ2-7; no firm D call. Germline assignment: CDR1 MGHRA and CDR2 YSYEKL. There are 11 residues in the CDR3. The V gene lost 3 bases and the J gene lost 5 bases, with 5 bases spanning the gap. The CDR3 loop reads CASSHRNEQYF. In DNA form, the CDR3 reads TGCGCCAGCAGCCACCGGAACGAGCAGTACTTC.

This clonotype was observed a handful of times. V gene TRBV10-2 combines with J gene TRBJ2-1; 11 positions agree with TRBD2. The trim removed 4 bases at V and 8 bases at J, leaving 7 bases unmatched. Looked up from germline, CDR1 is WSHSY and CDR2 is SAAADI. The CDR3 consists of 15 residues. The CDR3 protein is CASSVDSGRAHEQFF. CDR3 DNA sequence: TGCGCCAGCAGTGTCGATAGCGGGAGGGCCCATGAGCAGTTCTTC.

This chain connects TRBV11-2 to TRBJ2-2, with 9 nucleotides matching TRBD2. CDR1 and CDR2 (germline): SGHAT, FQNNGV. The CDR3 loop spans 16 amino acids. V dropped 3 bases and J dropped 7; count of bases not matched to a gene: 9. Here the CDR3 DNA reads TGTGCCAGCAGCTTTCCAGCGGGGGGCCTAGGCGGGGAGCTGTTTTTT. It yields the protein CASSFPAGGLGGELFF.

The CDR3 DNA reads as TGTGCCAGCAGTTTTTTCGTGCAGGGCCAGGGGATCACAGATACGCAGTATTTT. It yields the protein CASSFFVQGQGITDTQYF. The chain employs TRBV27 and TRBJ2-3; D is perhaps TRBD1 (6 bases). Trimming took off 3 bases at V and 2 bases at J, with 21 bases between the two ends. The germline CDR1 and CDR2 sequences are MNHEY and SMNVEV (reference sequence). This CDR3 comprises 18 residues.

This clonotype was counted between two and nine times. The genes are TRBV7-8 and TRBJ1-4; 7 bases agree with TRBD1. CDR1 is SGHVS and CDR2 is FQNEAQ in the germline V gene. The CDR3 loop spans 18 amino acids. The V gene end was trimmed by 5 bases and the J gene end by 7 bases; junction bases not matched to a gene: 19. The CDR3 loop is CASSPIDRVRGAREKLFF. The CDR3 nucleotides are TGTGCCAGCAGCCCAATTGACAGGGTTCGGGGAGCGCGTGAAAAACTGTTTTTT.

The V call is TRBV7-9, the J call TRBJ2-7; D could derive from TRBD1 or TRBD2 (5 bases each). From germline, CDR1 is SEHNR and CDR2 FQNEAQ (reference sequence). V lost 2 bases, J lost 0 bases, and 17 bases lay in between. The CDR3 is 17 residues long. The DNA of the CDR3 is TGTGCCAGCAGCTTAAGGTCTTTGGGGGAAGACTCCTACGAGCAGTACTTC. It encodes CASSLRSLGEDSYEQYF. Based on the CDR3 plus reference TRBV7-9 and TRBJ2-7, the full variable domain is DTGVSQNPRHKITKRGQNVTFRCDPISEHNRLYWYRQTLGQGPEFLTYFQNEAQLEKSRLLSDRFSAERPKGSFSTLEIQRTEQGDSAMYLCASSLRSLGEDSYEQYFGPGTRLTVT.

The chain recombines TRBV6-1 with TRBJ1-3; D ambiguous. Germline V CDR1 and CDR2: MNHNS, SASEGT. V was shortened by 6 bases and J by 0 bases, with 6 bases between the two germline ends. The CDR3 loop spans 13 amino acids. CDR3 residues: CASSVYSGNTIYF. In nucleotides, the CDR3 is TGTGCCAGCAGCGTATACTCTGGAAACACCATATATTTT.

This clonotype has at least ten counts. The V call is TRBV7-2, the J call TRBJ2-1, with D unresolved. Trimming took 5 bases from V and 4 from J, leaving 9 bases between them. CDR1 is SGHTA, CDR2 FQGNSA, per germline. The CDR3 covers 13 residues. The CDR3 coding sequence is TGTGCCAGCAGCATGGGAATGTACAATGAGCAGTTCTTC. Translated: CASSMGMYNEQFF.

In this sample, this clonotype turned up a few times. The chain joins TRBV27 to TRBJ2-1, with D unresolved. V was clipped by 2 bases and J by 7 bases, with 3 bases between them. CDR1 is MNHEY and CDR2 is SMNVEV in the germline V gene (reference sequence). The CDR3 runs to 11 residues. CDR3 sequence (DNA): TGTGCCAGCAGTTTACTGAATGAGCAGTTCTTC. Translated: CASSLLNEQFF.

The chain has TRBV5-6 and TRBJ2-1; D might be TRBD1 (5 bases). Germline-derived CDR1 and CDR2 are SGHDT and YYEEEE. Trimming pared 0 bases from V and 7 bases from J, leaving 11 bases between. The CDR3 totals 14 residues. CDR3 sequence: CASSLGRGWNEQFF. DNA for the CDR3: TGTGCCAGCAGCTTGGGAAGGGGATGGAATGAGCAGTTCTTC.

The CDR3 here is CASSLDETGGLGEKLFF. The CDR3 bases are TGTGCCAGCAGCTTAGATGAGACAGGGGGGCTTGGTGAAAAACTGTTTTTT. J is TRBJ1-4 and V is TRBV7-8; 9 bases align to TRBD1. The CDR3 is 17 amino acids. CDR1 and CDR2 (germline): SGHVS, FQNEAQ. V was pared by 1 base and J by 7 bases, with 10 bases of the junction left unmatched. The variable domain in full, with the rest retrieved from reference TRBV7-8 and TRBJ1-4, is GAGVSQSPRYKVAKRGQDVALRCDPISGHVSLFWYQQALGQGPEFLTYFQNEAQLDKSGLPSDRFFAERPEGSVSTLKIQRTQQEDSAVYLCASSLDETGGLGEKLFFGSGTQLSVL.

This clonotype was observed at least ten times. V is TRBV6-2 or TRBV6-3 and J is TRBJ2-7; 11 bases fit TRBD2. The trim removed 3 bases at V and 2 bases at J, leaving 6 bases unmatched. This CDR3 is 16 amino acids long. Per germline, CDR1 MNHEY and CDR2 SVGEGT. The CDR3 spells CASSYGLAGSPYEQYF. The CDR3 DNA reads as TGTGCCAGCAGTTATGGACTAGCGGGTTCACCCTACGAGCAGTACTTC.

This clonotype was counted only a few times. The genes are TRBV29-1 and TRBJ2-7; 12 bases match TRBD2. There are 17 residues in the CDR3. Germline CDR1 SQVTM, CDR2 ANQGSEA. J was trimmed by 3 bases and V by 2 bases; bases with no gene match: 11. CDR3 DNA: TGCAGCGTTGAACTAGCGGGAGGGCCCGCGAAAATCTACGAGCAGTACTTC. This translates into CSVELAGGPAKIYEQYF.

This clonotype was picked up a small number of times. The V gene is TRBV12-3 or TRBV12-4, the J gene TRBJ2-1; 13 bases align to TRBD2. With 4 bases clipped from V and 7 bases from J, the junction kept 4 bases outside the gene matches. CDR3 length: 15 amino acids. For the CDR3, the DNA is TGTGCCAGCAGTTGGACTAGCGGGAGAGGTAATGAGCAGTTCTTC. Translation: CASSWTSGRGNEQFF.

This clonotype was detected ten times or more. This sequence joins TRBV12-3 or TRBV12-4 and TRBJ1-5; D gene uncertain. This CDR3 has 13 amino acids. V shed 2 bases and J shed 5 bases, with 7 bases lying between them. The CDR3 is CASSLSGHQPQHF. The CDR3 DNA sequence: TGTGCCAGCAGTTTAAGCGGTCATCAGCCCCAGCATTTT.

This clonotype was counted a few times. The V and J genes are TRBV4-3 and TRBJ1-1; the D is unclear. The germline V gene has CDR1 LGHNA and CDR2 YSLEER. V was cut by 0 bases and J by 5 bases, with 13 bases left in between. The CDR3 has 15 amino acids. CDR3 loop: CASSQDMNEETEAFF. The CDR3 DNA reads as TGCGCCAGCAGCCAAGATATGAATGAGGAGACTGAAGCTTTCTTT.